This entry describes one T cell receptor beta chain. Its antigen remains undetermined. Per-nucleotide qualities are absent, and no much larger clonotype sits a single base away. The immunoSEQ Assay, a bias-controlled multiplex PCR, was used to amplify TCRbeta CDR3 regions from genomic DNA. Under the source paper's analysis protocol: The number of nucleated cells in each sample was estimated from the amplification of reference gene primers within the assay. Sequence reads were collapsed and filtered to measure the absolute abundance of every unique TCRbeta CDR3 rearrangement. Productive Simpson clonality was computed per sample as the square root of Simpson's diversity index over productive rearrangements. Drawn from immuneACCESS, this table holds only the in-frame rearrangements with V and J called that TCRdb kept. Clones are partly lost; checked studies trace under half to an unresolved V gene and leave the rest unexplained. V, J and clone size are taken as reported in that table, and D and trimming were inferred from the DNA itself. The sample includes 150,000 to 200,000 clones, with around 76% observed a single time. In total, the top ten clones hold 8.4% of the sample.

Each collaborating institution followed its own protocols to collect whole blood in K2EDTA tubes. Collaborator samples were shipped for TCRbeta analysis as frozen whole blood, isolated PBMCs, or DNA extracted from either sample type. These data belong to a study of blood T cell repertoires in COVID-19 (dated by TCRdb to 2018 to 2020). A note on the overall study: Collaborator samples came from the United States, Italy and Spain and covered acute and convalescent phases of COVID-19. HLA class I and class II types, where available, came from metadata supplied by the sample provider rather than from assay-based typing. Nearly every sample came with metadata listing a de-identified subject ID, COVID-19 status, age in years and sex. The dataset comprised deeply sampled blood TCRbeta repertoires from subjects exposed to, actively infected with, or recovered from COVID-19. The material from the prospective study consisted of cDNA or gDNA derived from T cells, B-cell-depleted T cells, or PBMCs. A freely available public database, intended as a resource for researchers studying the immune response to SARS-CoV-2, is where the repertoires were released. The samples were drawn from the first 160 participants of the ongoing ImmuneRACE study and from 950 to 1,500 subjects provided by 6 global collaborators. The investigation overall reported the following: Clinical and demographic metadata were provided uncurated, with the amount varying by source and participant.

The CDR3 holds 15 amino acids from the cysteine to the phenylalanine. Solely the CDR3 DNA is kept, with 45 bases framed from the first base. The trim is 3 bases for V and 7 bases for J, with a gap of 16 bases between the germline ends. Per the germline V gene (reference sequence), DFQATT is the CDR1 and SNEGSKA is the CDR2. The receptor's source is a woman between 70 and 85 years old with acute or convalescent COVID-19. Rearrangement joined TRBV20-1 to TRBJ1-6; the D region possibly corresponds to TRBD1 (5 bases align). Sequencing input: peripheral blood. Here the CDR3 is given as CSASYEGAGNSPLHF. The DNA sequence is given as TGCAGTGCTAGTTACGAAGGGGCAGGGAATTCACCCCTCCACTTT.